The sequence of this T cell receptor (beta chain) was determined in a study of molecular identifiers for immune sequencing clone quantification. Study as a whole: Four of five RNA aliquots from approximately 20,000 or 100,000 naive CD8 T cells were sequenced.

This clonotype was recorded many times. Naive CD8 T cells underwent sorting with the CD8+CD4-CCR7+CD45RA+ definition. TCRdb re-derived calls from the PCR reads in MiXCR, one entry per CDR3 protein. The repertoire holds 460,000 or so distinct CDR3 sequences, with 25% as singletons. CDR3 length: 14 amino acids. Deletions cut 8 bases from V and 3 bases from J, with 14 bases between. This TCR was recovered from a human donor in good health. Some libraries in this study had Jurkat cell RNA spiked in. The rearrangement uses TRBV12-3 or TRBV12-4 and TRBJ1-5, with D maybe TRBD1 (6 bases). The source material was naive CD8+ T cells from blood, with Jurkat cell RNA spiked in. This sample's subset: FACS-sorted CD8+CD4-CCR7+CD45RA+ naive T cells. CDR3 bases: TGTGCCAGCTCGTACCGGGACAACAATCAGCCCCAGCATTTT. Protein sequence: CASSYRDNNQPQHF.